Following are 6 T cell receptor beta chains from one sample sequenced in a study of cytomegalovirus exposure and HLA in healthy donors. 13 Jbeta primers and 60 Vbeta primers were used for the PCR. Assay: immunoSEQ multiplex PCR; the TCRdb copy retains only in-frame clones and omits some. The sample lists almost 200,000 clones; roughly 80% were seen once. Material: PBMCs. All receptors come from a male donor in good health and CMV-seropositive.

V is TRBV5-6 and J is TRBJ1-2; D possibly corresponds to TRBD1 (5 bases). Germline V CDR1 and CDR2: SGHDT, YYEEEE. The CDR3 runs to 16 residues. Trimming removed 6 bases at V and 8 bases at J, with 26 bases between. The CDR3 DNA follows: TGTGCCAGCACCTTTGGAGGGGCCCTGGGCCTGCGGGGCTACACCTTC. This gives the protein CASTFGGALGLRGYTF.

The chain couples TRBV7-2 to TRBJ1-5, with TRBD1 as a possible D gene (6 bases). CDR1 is SGHTA, CDR2 FQGNSA, per germline. CDR3 length: 18 amino acids. V gave up 8 bases and J gave up 4 bases, with 27 bases separating them. The CDR3 spells CASGSGGGQTRTNQPQHF. In DNA form, the CDR3 reads TGTGCCAGCGGCTCGGGGGGAGGACAGACTCGAACAAATCAGCCCCAGCATTTT.

V usage is TRBV20-1 and J usage is TRBJ1-1; 9 positions agree with TRBD1. From germline, CDR1 is DFQATT and CDR2 SNEGSKA (reference sequence). J lost 11 bases, V lost 3 bases, and 4 bases had no gene match. The CDR3 is made up of 11 amino acids. CDR3 sequence reads: CSASPGTGAFF. CDR3 bases: TGCAGTGCTAGCCCCGGGACAGGGGCTTTCTTT.

The V gene is TRBV5-1, the J gene TRBJ2-1, with D perhaps matching TRBD2 (6 bases). Germline CDR1 SGHRS, CDR2 YFSETQ. This CDR3 has 15 amino acids. Trimming shortened V by 0 bases and J by 6 bases, and 13 bases separated the two germline ends. The CDR3 loop is CASSLELRDFNEQFF. CDR3 nucleotides: TGCGCCAGCAGCTTGGAGTTGCGGGACTTCAATGAGCAGTTCTTC.

The rearrangement joins TRBV18 to TRBJ1-4; 7 nucleotides match TRBD1. The CDR3 covers 15 residues. J lost 6 bases, V lost 3 bases, and 7 bases had no gene match. CDR1 KGHSH and CDR2 LQKENI come from the germline V gene. CDR3 sequence: CASSPTTGHDEKLFF. In nucleotides, the CDR3 is TGTGCCAGCTCACCTACGACAGGGCATGATGAAAAACTGTTTTTT.

CDR3 sequence: CASTAWRQGHNEQFF. DNA of the CDR3: TGTGCCAGCACCGCCTGGAGACAGGGACACAATGAGCAGTTCTTC. The chain recombines TRBV6-5 with TRBJ2-1; TRBD1 aligns across 7 bases. The CDR3 has 15 amino acids. V dropped 7 bases and J dropped 5; count of bases not matched to a gene: 11. Germline CDR1 MNHEY, CDR2 SVGAGI.